The 32 T cell receptor beta chains presented below share a single source sample, sequenced in a study of T-cell memory formation after mild COVID-19. TCRdb re-analysed the 5' RACE reads in MiXCR, keeping a single row per CDR3 protein. The sample carries under 300,000 distinct CDR3 sequences, 16% recorded once. Sample: PBMCs or a T cell subset sorted from them (not recorded which). All receptors come from a man between 18 and 35 years old who had mild COVID-19 (a few samples of this study predate the infection). Cell type and time point are not known.

The rearrangement joins TRBV18 to TRBJ1-1, with D perhaps matching TRBD1 (5 bases). CDR1 KGHSH and CDR2 LQKENI come from the germline V gene. V was cut by 3 bases and J by 4 bases, with 12 bases left in between. The CDR3 length is 14 residues. DNA for the CDR3: TGTGCCAGCTCACCTTGGGGGTTGGGCACTGAAGCTTTCTTT. Its protein product is CASSPWGLGTEAFF.

V is TRBV5-1 and J is TRBJ2-2; a possible D gene is TRBD1 (6 bases). Germline CDR1 is SGHRS and CDR2 is YFSETQ. Trimming stripped 5 bases from V and 2 bases from J, with 10 bases between. This CDR3 is 14 amino acids long. The CDR3 loop reads CASRDSFNTGELFF. Written as DNA, the CDR3 is TGCGCCAGCAGGGACAGTTTTAACACCGGGGAGCTGTTTTTT.

This clonotype came up a few times. The V call is TRBV6-2 or TRBV6-3, the J call TRBJ2-7; D not certain. The V end lost 7 bases, the J end lost 5 bases, and 15 bases lay between the germline ends. The CDR3 runs 13 residues. CDR1 MNHEY and CDR2 SVGEGT come from the germline V gene. The CDR3 coding sequence is TGTGCCAGCAAGCAGCTTGACCTCGACGAGCAGTACTTC. Its protein product is CASKQLDLDEQYF.

J is TRBJ2-1 and V is TRBV5-4; TRBD1 agrees at 9 bases. Germline CDR1 reads SGHNT; CDR2 reads YYREEE (reference sequence). V was clipped by 5 bases and J by 7 bases; unmatched bases: 7. This CDR3 has 14 residues. The CDR3 bases are TGTGCCAGCAGGACAGGGGGTGATGGGAATGAGCAGTTCTTC. This codes for CASRTGGDGNEQFF.

The chain joins TRBV9 to TRBJ1-4, with D uncertain. V was shortened by 3 bases and J by 3 bases, with 12 bases between the two germline ends. The CDR3 is 15 amino acids. CDR1 and CDR2 from the germline V gene are SGDLS and YYNGEE. CDR3 sequence (DNA): TGTGCCAGCAGCGCCTCCGGTGCTTCTAATGAAAAACTGTTTTTT. Protein sequence: CASSASGASNEKLFF. Full variable domain (rest looked up from reference TRBV9 and TRBJ1-4): DSGVTQTPKHLITATGQRVTLRCSPRSGDLSVYWYQQSLDQGLQFLIQYYNGEERAKGNILERFSAQQFPDLHSELNLSSLELGDSALYFCASSASGASNEKLFFGSGTQLSVL.

The chain links TRBV20-1 to TRBJ2-2; TRBD2 aligns across 11 bases. Looked up from germline, CDR1 is DFQATT and CDR2 is SNEGSKA (reference sequence). There are 14 residues in the CDR3. V gave up 2 bases and J gave up 6 bases; unmatched junction bases: 2. This CDR3 is CSARLAGGPGELFF. The CDR3 nucleotides read TGCAGTGCTAGACTAGCGGGGGGACCCGGGGAGCTGTTTTTT.

This clonotype was seen only a few times. This chain joins TRBV6-5 and TRBJ2-7, with D maybe TRBD1 (5 bases). The CDR3 is 14 residues long. Trimming shortened V by 0 bases and J by 2 bases, and 8 bases separated the two germline ends. Germline CDR1 is MNHEY and CDR2 is SVGAGI. The CDR3 region is CASSYSGLTYEQYF. The CDR3 region has the DNA TGTGCCAGCAGTTACTCGGGGCTGACCTACGAGCAGTACTTC.

A few counts support this clonotype. The chain recombines TRBV5-1 with TRBJ2-7; the D is unclear. The CDR3 runs 14 residues. Trimming stripped 4 bases from V and 2 bases from J, with 13 bases between. From germline, CDR1 is SGHRS and CDR2 YFSETQ. The CDR3 sequence: CASSPQLRTYEQYF. In nucleotides, the CDR3 is TGCGCCAGCAGCCCGCAACTGAGAACCTACGAGCAGTACTTC.

V is TRBV7-9 and J is TRBJ1-3; the match to TRBD1 covers 11 bases. V lost 4 bases, J lost 4 bases, and 6 bases stayed unmatched. The CDR3 is 16 residues long. Germline loops: CDR1 SEHNR, CDR2 FQNEAQ (reference sequence). The CDR3 sequence is CASSSRTGGVGNTIYF. CDR3 nucleotide sequence: TGTGCCAGCAGCTCTAGGACAGGGGGCGTCGGAAACACCATATATTTT. Together with reference TRBV7-9 and TRBJ1-3, the CDR3 gives the full variable domain: DTGVSQNPRHKITKRGQNVTFRCDPISEHNRLYWYRQTLGQGPEFLTYFQNEAQLEKSRLLSDRFSAERPKGSFSTLEIQRTEQGDSAMYLCASSSRTGGVGNTIYFGEGSWLTVV.

The chain uses TRBV5-4 and TRBJ2-2, with 8 bases fitting TRBD1. Germline-derived CDR1 and CDR2 are SGHNT and YYREEE (reference sequence). The V segment lost 5 bases and the J segment 2 bases; nucleotides outside the gene matches: 11. This CDR3 is built from 17 residues. DNA of the CDR3: TGTGCCAGCAGTCACCCCCCCGGGACAGGAAACACCGGGGAGCTGTTTTTT. It translates to CASSHPPGTGNTGELFF.

The table lists this clonotype with many counts. The J gene is TRBJ2-7, the V gene TRBV5-1; 12 nucleotides match TRBD2. The CDR3 spans 15 residues. J lost 4 bases, V lost 4 bases, and 6 bases had no gene match. The germline gives CDR1 SGHRS, CDR2 YFSETQ. In DNA, the CDR3 is TGCGCCAGCAGCGTGACTAGCGGGGGCCAGTACGAGCAGTACTTC. Its protein product is CASSVTSGGQYEQYF.

The J gene is TRBJ1-3, the V gene TRBV6-5; the D gene is possibly TRBD1 (5 bases). V was pared by 6 bases and J by 3 bases, with 15 bases between. Germline CDR1 is MNHEY and CDR2 is SVGAGI. The CDR3 sequence is 15 residues long. This CDR3 reads CASSPPGLVGNTIYF. The CDR3 DNA follows: TGTGCCAGCAGCCCCCCGGGGCTCGTTGGAAACACCATATATTTT.

A few counts support this clonotype. The V call is TRBV6-5, the J call TRBJ1-6, with D possibly TRBD1 on 5 matching bases. The germline gives CDR1 MNHEY, CDR2 SVGAGI. The V end lost 5 bases, the J end lost 8 bases, and 16 bases lay between the germline ends. The CDR3 covers 15 residues. The CDR3 here is CASSAARDRYSPLHF. CDR3 nucleotide sequence: TGTGCCAGCAGTGCCGCCCGGGACCGTTATTCACCCCTCCACTTT.

This chain connects TRBV5-1 to TRBJ2-1; TRBD2 agrees at 8 bases. The germline CDR1 and CDR2 sequences are SGHRS and YFSETQ. The trim removed 7 bases at V and 7 bases at J, leaving 10 bases unmatched. This CDR3 is 14 amino acids long. The CDR3 protein is CASRERLAGNEQFF. For the CDR3, the DNA is TGCGCCAGCCGAGAAAGGCTAGCGGGTAATGAGCAGTTCTTC.

As for this clonotype: A much larger clone is a single base away; this may be a read error. The CDR3 DNA reads TGTGCCAGCAGCCTGTATCAGCCCCAGCATTTT. Amino acids: CASSLYQPQHF. This chain links TRBV7-9 with TRBJ1-5, with D hard to call. V was pared by 5 bases and J by 5 bases, with 4 bases between. CDR3 size: 11 residues. Germline CDR1 reads SEHNR; CDR2 reads FQNEAQ (reference sequence).

The chain recombines TRBV3-1 with TRBJ2-5, with TRBD1 matching 7 bases. The CDR3 has 14 residues. V trimming: 8 bases; J trimming: 5 bases; junction bases outside the gene matches: 11. Per germline, CDR1 LGHDT and CDR2 YNNKEL (reference sequence). The CDR3 region is CASGRGTGDETQYF. The CDR3 region has the DNA TGTGCCAGCGGCAGGGGCACAGGGGATGAGACCCAGTACTTC.

CDR3 nucleotide sequence: TGTGCCAGCAGTCCCGAGGTAGCGGGGGGTTATACGCAGTATTTT. Protein sequence: CASSPEVAGGYTQYF. The chain links TRBV28 to TRBJ2-3; 10 bases map to TRBD2. The germline V gene has CDR1 MDHEN and CDR2 SYDVKM. CDR3 size: 15 residues. V shed 5 bases, J shed 7 bases, and the junction held 9 bases outside the gene matches.

The chain carries TRBV5-1 and TRBJ2-3; TRBD1 agrees at 12 bases. The CDR3 runs 15 residues. Germline V gene sequence: CDR1 SGHRS, CDR2 YFSETQ. The V gene end was trimmed by 4 bases and the J gene end by 5 bases; junction bases not matched to a gene: 5. The CDR3 sequence: CASSLRDRGRDTQYF. DNA for the CDR3: TGCGCCAGCAGCCTCCGGGACAGGGGGCGAGATACGCAGTATTTT.

The rearrangement links TRBV2 to TRBJ1-6, with no clear D. CDR3 length equals 12 residues. The germline CDR1 and CDR2 sequences are SNHLY and FYNNEI. With 6 bases removed from V and 9 bases from J, the gap between germline ends came to 9 bases. The CDR3 nucleotides read TGTGCCAGCAGATCCGCCGCTTCACCCCTCCACTTT. It is translated as CASRSAASPLHF.

This clonotype was counted a few times. The rearrangement uses TRBV10-3 and TRBJ1-5; 7 bases fit TRBD1. The CDR3 has 15 amino acids. The germline gives CDR1 ENHRY, CDR2 SYGVKD. With V trimmed by 4 bases and J by 2 bases, 5 bases remained unmatched. CDR3 sequence: CAISGNRGRNQPQHF. In DNA, the CDR3 is TGTGCCATCAGTGGTAACAGGGGTCGCAATCAGCCCCAGCATTTT.

The V call is TRBV7-2, the J call TRBJ2-5, with 12 bases fitting TRBD2. Looked up from germline, CDR1 is SGHTA and CDR2 is FQGNSA. The CDR3 extends over 16 amino acids. Trimming took 1 base from V and 3 from J; bases not matched to a gene: 3. CDR3 nucleotides: TGTGCCAGCAGCTTAGTACTAGCGGGGGGAAAAGAGACCCAGTACTTC. Translated: CASSLVLAGGKETQYF.

This chain links TRBV4-2 with TRBJ2-1, with TRBD2 identical over 13 bases. Looked up from germline, CDR1 is LGHNA and CDR2 is YNFKEQ. There are 18 residues in the CDR3. Trimming took 0 bases from V and 4 from J; bases not matched to a gene: 6. Here the CDR3 reads CASSQDFRTSGGYNEQFF. CDR3 in DNA: TGTGCCAGCAGCCAAGATTTCCGGACTAGCGGGGGTTACAATGAGCAGTTCTTC.

This clonotype was counted many times. J is TRBJ2-7 and V is TRBV5-1, with unresolved D. This CDR3 has 13 amino acids. Germline CDR1 reads SGHRS; CDR2 reads YFSETQ. V dropped 0 bases and J dropped 3 bases, with 7 bases sitting between them. The chain's CDR3 is CASSLGYNYEQYV. CDR3 coding DNA: TGCGCCAGCAGCTTGGGTTACAACTACGAGCAGTACGTC.

J is TRBJ2-3 and V is TRBV7-3; D is ambiguous. CDR1 is SGHTA, CDR2 FQGTGA, per germline. This CDR3 is built from 13 residues. V was shortened by 1 base and J by 5 bases, with 7 bases between the two germline ends. Here the CDR3 DNA reads TGTGCCAGCAGCTTAAGTTTAGGAGATACGCAGTATTTT. Translation: CASSLSLGDTQYF.

This sequence joins TRBV18 and TRBJ1-2; D possibly corresponds to TRBD1 (5 bases). Trimming stripped 0 bases from V and 8 bases from J, with 16 bases between. This CDR3 is built from 15 residues. Germline V lookup: CDR1 KGHSH, CDR2 LQKENI. The CDR3 DNA follows: TGTGCCAGCTCACCACCGGTAGGGCAGGGAGACGGCTACACCTTC. Its protein product is CASSPPVGQGDGYTF.

This clonotype showed up many times. The chain carries TRBV7-2 and TRBJ1-1; TRBD1 matches at 9 bases. V was clipped by 5 bases and J by 3 bases; unmatched bases: 4. Germline V gene sequence: CDR1 SGHTA, CDR2 FQGNSA. The CDR3 is made up of 14 amino acids. The CDR3 loop is CASSNRQGDTEAFF. For the CDR3, the DNA is TGTGCCAGCAGCAATCGACAGGGGGACACTGAAGCTTTCTTT. Combining the CDR3 with reference TRBV7-2 and TRBJ1-1 gives the whole variable domain GAGVSQSPSNKVTEKGKDVELRCDPISGHTALYWYRQSLGQGLEFLIYFQGNSAPDKSGLPSDRFSAERTGGSVSTLTIQRTQQEDSAVYLCASSNRQGDTEAFFGQGTRLTVV.

This sequence joins TRBV15 and TRBJ1-4; 12 nucleotides align to TRBD1. The CDR3 has 14 amino acids. Losses at the gene ends were 7 bases for V and 12 bases for J; bases not matched to a gene: 9. Per germline, CDR1 LNHNV and CDR2 YYDKDF (reference sequence). CDR3 in amino acids: CATKGDRGQVELFF. CDR3 DNA sequence: TGTGCCACCAAGGGGGACAGGGGGCAGGTGGAACTGTTTTTT.

The rearrangement uses TRBV3-1 and TRBJ2-4; TRBD1 might be the D (5 bases). Germline V gene lookup returns CDR1 LGHDT and CDR2 YNNKEL (reference sequence). V lost 2 bases to trimming and J lost 6 bases, with 11 bases between them. The CDR3 extends over 14 amino acids. The CDR3 bases are TGTGCCAGCAGCCAACTGGGCAGGGTAAACATTCAGTACTTC. It specifies CASSQLGRVNIQYF. Supplemented by reference TRBV3-1 and TRBJ2-4, the full variable domain reads DTAVSQTPKYLVTQMGNDKSIKCEQNLGHDTMYWYKQDSKKFLKIMFSYNNKELIINETVPNRFSPKSPDKAHLNLHINSLELGDSAVYFCASSQLGRVNIQYFGAGTRLSVL.

V gene TRBV5-1 combines with J gene TRBJ1-1; D unclear. The V end lost 0 bases, the J end lost 7 bases, and 10 bases lay between the germline ends. CDR1 is SGHRS, CDR2 YFSETQ, per germline. This CDR3 has 13 residues. The CDR3 region has the DNA TGCGCCAGCAGCTTGGTACCTATGGGTGAAGCTTTCTTT. Encoded protein: CASSLVPMGEAFF.

In this sample, this clonotype turned up a few times. The chain is built from TRBV7-3 and TRBJ2-3; D not certain. V shed 5 bases and J shed 1 base, with 19 bases lying between them. Germline CDR1 is SGHTA and CDR2 is FQGTGA. The CDR3 is 17 amino acids. CDR3 sequence reads: CASSLRPISPGTDTQYF. As DNA, the CDR3 is TGTGCCAGCAGCCTGAGGCCAATCTCTCCTGGCACAGATACGCAGTATTTT.

This clonotype was counted a few times. V is TRBV9 and J is TRBJ2-2; 9 nucleotides line up with TRBD2. CDR1 SGDLS and CDR2 YYNGEE come from the germline V gene. CDR3 length: 17 residues. The V gene end was trimmed by 3 bases and the J gene end by 2 bases; junction bases not matched to a gene: 8. The CDR3 loop is CASSDVAGAFNTGELFF. The CDR3 bases are TGTGCCAGCAGCGACGTAGCGGGGGCCTTCAACACCGGGGAGCTGTTTTTT.

There are a few counts of this clonotype. The chain links TRBV6-2 or TRBV6-3 to TRBJ2-5; D is undetermined. Per the germline V gene, CDR1 is MNHEY and CDR2 is SVGEGT. V was pared by 6 bases and J by 9 bases, with 11 bases between. This CDR3 comprises 11 residues. The DNA for the CDR3 is TGTGCCAGCAGCCATGGTGGGGCCCAGTACTTC. As protein: CASSHGGAQYF.